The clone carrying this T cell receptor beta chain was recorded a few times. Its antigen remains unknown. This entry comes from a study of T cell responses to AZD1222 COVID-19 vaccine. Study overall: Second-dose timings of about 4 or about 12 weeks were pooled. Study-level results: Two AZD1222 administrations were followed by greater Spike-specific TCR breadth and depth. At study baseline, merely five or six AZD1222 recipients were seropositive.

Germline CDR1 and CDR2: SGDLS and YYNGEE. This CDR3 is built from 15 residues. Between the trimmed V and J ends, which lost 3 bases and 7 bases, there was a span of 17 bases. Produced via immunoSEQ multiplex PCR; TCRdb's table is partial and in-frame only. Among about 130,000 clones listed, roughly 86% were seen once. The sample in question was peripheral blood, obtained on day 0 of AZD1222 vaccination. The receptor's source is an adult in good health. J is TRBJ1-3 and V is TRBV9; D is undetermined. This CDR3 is CASSAGTPKWNTIYF. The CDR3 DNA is TGTGCCAGCAGCGCCGGTACCCCGAAGTGGAACACCATATATTTT.